What follows are 2 T cell receptor beta chains derived from one specimen sequenced in a study of blood T cell repertoires in COVID-19. Assay: immunoSEQ multiplex PCR; the TCRdb copy retains only in-frame clones and omits some. The sample has under 170,000 clones; 80% to 90% are singletons. Sequencing was carried out using peripheral blood. The receptors stem from a man between 65 and 85 years old with acute or convalescent COVID-19.

This clone is a singleton in its sample. The V gene is TRBV3-1 (or the pseudogene TRBV3-2), the J gene TRBJ1-1; a possible D gene is TRBD1 (5 bases). V was cut by 3 bases and J by 3 bases, with 11 bases left in between. There are 14 residues in the CDR3. CDR1 is LGHDT, CDR2 YNNKEL, per germline (reference sequence). This CDR3 reads CASSQLGRDTEAFF. The CDR3 nucleotides read TGTGCCAGCAGCCAGTTAGGCAGGGACACTGAAGCTTTCTTT.

In its sample, this clone was seen a few times. The chain has TRBV7-2 and TRBJ2-6, with 7 positions matching TRBD1. V was clipped by 2 bases and J by 0 bases; unmatched bases: 7. The germline CDR1 and CDR2 sequences are SGHTA and FQGNSA. The CDR3 runs to 18 residues. The CDR3 loop reads CASSLTGTALSGANVLTF. CDR3 nucleotides: TGTGCCAGCAGCTTAACAGGGACAGCACTCTCTGGGGCCAACGTCCTGACTTTC.